This T cell receptor beta chain was profiled in a study of control samples from healthy donors and cancer patients. Some clones are missing from TCRdb's copy, which holds only in-frame ones; the method was immunoSEQ multiplex PCR. This sample has tens of thousands of clones; roughly 94% occur once, and the top ten carry less than 3%. The origin of this receptor is a man aged 30 to 45 in good health. The source material was blood.

The CDR3 spells CASSYAPNQPQHF. CDR3 coding DNA: TGTGCCAGCAGTTACGCGCCCAATCAGCCCCAGCATTTT. The V and J genes are TRBV6-2 or TRBV6-3 and TRBJ1-5; D is ambiguous. V was clipped by 2 bases and J by 3 bases, with 5 bases between them. CDR3 size: 13 residues. Germline V gene sequence: CDR1 MNHEY, CDR2 SVGEGT.